Below, one T cell receptor beta chain is given with its context. Its antigen has not been determined. Base qualities are not provided; no much larger clone lies one nucleotide away. The germline V gene supplies CDR1 SGHDN and CDR2 FVKESK. The cysteine opens and the phenylalanine closes a CDR3 of 17 amino acids. The entry retains the CDR3 DNA only, 51 bases that are in frame from base 1. V is pruned by 4 bases and J by 4 bases, leaving 9 bases of the junction without a gene match. One collaborating source in Seattle enrolled patients while the patients were actively infected and followed the patients over time throughout the course of disease. Each collaborating institution followed its own protocols to collect whole blood in K2EDTA tubes. Collaborator samples were shipped for TCRbeta analysis as frozen whole blood, isolated PBMCs, or DNA extracted from either sample type. These data belong to a study of blood T cell repertoires in COVID-19 (dated by TCRdb to the early 2020s). Concerning the study at large: Samples covering the acute and convalescent phases of COVID-19 were provided by collaborators in the United States, Italy and Spain. The material from the prospective study consisted of cDNA or gDNA derived from T cells, B-cell-depleted T cells, or PBMCs. Deeply sampled blood TCRbeta repertoires from subjects exposed to, actively infected with, or recovered from COVID-19 were included in the dataset. The repertoires were released in a freely available public database intended as a resource for research on the immune response to SARS-CoV-2. Samples came from the ongoing ImmuneRACE study (first 160 participants) plus 1,254 subjects from 6 global collaborators. Sample metadata almost always included a de-identified subject ID, COVID-19 status, age in years and sex. Where available, HLA class I and class II types were taken from metadata supplied by the sample provider and were not determined by assay-based typing. Broader findings and caveats from the paper: How much clinical and demographic metadata was included differed by source and by participant, and the metadata was provided uncurated.

TCRbeta CDR3 regions were amplified from genomic DNA using the immunoSEQ Assay, a bias-controlled multiplex PCR. For the original study's pipeline: The number of nucleated cells in each sample was estimated by amplification of reference gene primers within the assay. Sequence reads were collapsed and filtered to measure the absolute abundance of every unique TCRbeta CDR3 rearrangement. For each sample, productive Simpson clonality was calculated as the square root of Simpson's diversity index over productive rearrangements. What TCRdb holds here is the immuneACCESS table cut down to in-frame rearrangements. Part of the clones is not present; checked against another copy, under half of the missing clones reflect an unresolved V gene, and the others are unexplained. That table furnishes V, J and clone size, whereas the DNA furnished D and trimming. The sample table lists about 180,000 clones, roughly 81% of them with a count of one. Around 11% of the sample is held by the ten biggest clonotypes.

The material sequenced was peripheral blood. The receptor chain draws on TRBV14 and TRBJ2-1, and 11 junctional nucleotides match TRBD2. The TCR sequence derives from an elderly woman with COVID-19, enrolled during active disease. In nucleotides, the sequence is TGTGCCAGCAGCCCGGGACTAGCGGAGCCTTTATACAATGAGCAGTTCTTC. The resulting protein is CASSPGLAEPLYNEQFF.